This TCR beta chain was recovered during a study of cytotoxic CD8 clonotypes in ibrutinib-treated CLL. The study's findings and limits: Shared public clonotypes were rare, and on treatment they either got smaller or stayed the same. Higher circulating CD8+ T-cell counts strongly accompanied higher baseline clonality, above age-matched healthy donors.

Profiling relied on immunoSEQ multiplex PCR, and the TCRdb table lists in-frame clones only, not all of them. This sample has about 160,000 clones, with roughly four fifths found just once. As to this clone: Its antigen remains unidentified.

V lost 8 bases, J lost 8 bases, and 19 bases lay in between. Germline V gene sequence: CDR1 MDHEN, CDR2 SYDVKM. This CDR3 is built from 14 residues. The J gene is TRBJ2-1, the V gene TRBV28, with a tentative D call TRBD1 (5 bases). The TCR was taken from a human donor with chronic lymphocytic leukemia. The sample consisted of PBMCs, taken after 12 months of ibrutinib treatment. CDR3 residues: CASHRVGAGYEQFF. CDR3 DNA: TGTGCCAGCCATAGGGTAGGGGCTGGGTATGAGCAGTTCTTC.